This T cell receptor (beta chain) is drawn from a study of PD-1 blockade in classical Hodgkin lymphoma. All patients relapsed after autologous stem cell transplantation, and brentuximab vedotin exposure varied. Patients' outcomes at their best amounted to complete response, partial response or progressive disease. Measured with immunoSEQ multiplex PCR; TCRdb has only the in-frame clones, and not every one. The top ten clones hold 20% to 25% of a sample with 21,000 or so clones, 70% to 85% of them seen once. The ends lost 1 base at V and 6 bases at J; junction bases unmatched: 7. CDR1 and CDR2 from the germline V gene are MRHNA and SNTAGT. This CDR3 comprises 16 residues. Notes on this clone: Its antigen is currently unknown.

Study-wide findings and caveats: Newly diagnosed patients were said to have less baseline TCR diversity than healthy donors did.

This sample comprised peripheral blood mononuclear cells (PBMCs), obtained at baseline. The V call is TRBV6-4, the J call TRBJ2-3, with TRBD2 matching over 10 bases. The receptor was isolated from a human donor with classical Hodgkin lymphoma. The CDR3 is CASSDLGTSELDTQYF. For the CDR3, the DNA is TGTGCCAGCAGTGACTTAGGGACTAGCGAGTTGGATACGCAGTATTTT.